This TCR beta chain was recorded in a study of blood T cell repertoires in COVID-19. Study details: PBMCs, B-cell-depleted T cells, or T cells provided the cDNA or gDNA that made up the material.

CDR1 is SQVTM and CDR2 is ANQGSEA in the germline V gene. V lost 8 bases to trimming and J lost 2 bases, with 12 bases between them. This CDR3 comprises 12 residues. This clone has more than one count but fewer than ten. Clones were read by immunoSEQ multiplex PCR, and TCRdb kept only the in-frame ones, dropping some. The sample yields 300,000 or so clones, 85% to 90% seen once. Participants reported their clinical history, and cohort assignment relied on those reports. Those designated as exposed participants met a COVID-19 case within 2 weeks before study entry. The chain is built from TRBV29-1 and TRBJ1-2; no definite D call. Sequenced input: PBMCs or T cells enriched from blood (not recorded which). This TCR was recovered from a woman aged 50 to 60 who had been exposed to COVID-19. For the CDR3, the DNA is TGCAGCTCCGGGGTAGGGAACTATGGCTACACCTTC. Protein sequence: CSSGVGNYGYTF. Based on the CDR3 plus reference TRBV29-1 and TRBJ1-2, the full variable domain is SAVISQKPSRDICQRGTSLTIQCQVDSQVTMMFWYRQQPGQSLTLIATANQGSEATYESGFVIDKFPISRPNLTFSTLTVSNMSPEDSSIYLCSSGVGNYGYTFGSGTRLTVV.